This T cell receptor (beta chain) was profiled in a study of CD8 T cells in Susac syndrome. An input of about 0.5 to 1 ug of RNA was subjected to reverse transcription using random hexamers. An immunoSEQ multiplex PCR amplified TCR beta CDR3 over 54 Vbeta and 13 Jbeta. TCRdb analysed the immunoSEQ multiplex PCR reads with MiXCR anew, one entry per CDR3 protein. The sample shows approximately 120,000 distinct CDR3 sequences, around 94% of them seen only once. This clonotype was counted a single time. The germline gives CDR1 LGHDT, CDR2 YNNKEL (reference sequence). The germline V and J ends were trimmed by 0 bases and 3 bases, with 6 bases remaining between them. The CDR3 sequence is 14 residues long.

What was sequenced was CD4+ T cells from PBMCs. The chain is built from TRBV3-1 and TRBJ2-1; D remains unclear. The TCR sequence derives from a human donor in good health. In nucleotides, the CDR3 is TGTGCCAGCAGCCAAGATCTGGTCTACAATGAGCAGTTCTTC. Protein sequence: CASSQDLVYNEQFF.